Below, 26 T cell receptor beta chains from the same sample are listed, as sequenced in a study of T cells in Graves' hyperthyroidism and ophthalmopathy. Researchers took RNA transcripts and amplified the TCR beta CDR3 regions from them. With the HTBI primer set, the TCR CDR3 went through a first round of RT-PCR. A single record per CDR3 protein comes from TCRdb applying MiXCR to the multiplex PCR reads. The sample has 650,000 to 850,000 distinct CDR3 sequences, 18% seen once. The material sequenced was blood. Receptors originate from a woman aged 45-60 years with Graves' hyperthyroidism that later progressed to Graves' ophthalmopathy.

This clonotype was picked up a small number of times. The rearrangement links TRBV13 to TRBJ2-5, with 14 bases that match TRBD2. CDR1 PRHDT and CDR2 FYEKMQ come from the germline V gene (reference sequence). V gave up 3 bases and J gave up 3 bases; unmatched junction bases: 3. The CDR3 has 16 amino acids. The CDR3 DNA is TGTGCCAGCAGCTTGGGACTAGCGGGGGAGAAAGAGACCCAGTACTTC. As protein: CASSLGLAGEKETQYF.

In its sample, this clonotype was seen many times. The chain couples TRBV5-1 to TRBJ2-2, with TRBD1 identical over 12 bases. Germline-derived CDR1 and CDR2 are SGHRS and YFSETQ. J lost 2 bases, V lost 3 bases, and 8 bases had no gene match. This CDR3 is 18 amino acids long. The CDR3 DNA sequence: TGCGCCAGCAGCTCCGGGACAGGGGGCGATCGTAACACCGGGGAGCTGTTTTTT. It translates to CASSSGTGGDRNTGELFF.

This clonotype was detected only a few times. CDR3 bases: TGTGCCAGCAGCGCAGAGGGTCGGGCTCTACCTAACGCTAAAGCTTTCTTT. Amino acid sequence: CASSAEGRALPNAKAFF. The chain carries TRBV9 and TRBJ1-1; no definite D call. V gave up 3 bases and J gave up 9 bases, with 27 bases separating them. The CDR3 is 17 residues long. From germline, CDR1 is SGDLS and CDR2 YYNGEE.

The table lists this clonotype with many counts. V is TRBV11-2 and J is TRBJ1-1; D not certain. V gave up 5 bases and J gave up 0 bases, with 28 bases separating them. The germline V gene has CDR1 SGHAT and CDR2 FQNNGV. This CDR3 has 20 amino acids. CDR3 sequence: CASSGRSDPSRLQVNTEAFF. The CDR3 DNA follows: TGTGCCAGCAGCGGCAGATCGGACCCCTCGCGACTGCAGGTGAACACTGAAGCTTTCTTT.

CDR3 coding DNA: TGTGCCAGCAGTTTAGCCGGTCGGCAGCCCCAGCATTTT. It specifies CASSLAGRQPQHF. The chain is built from TRBV27 and TRBJ1-5; D ambiguous. Germline V CDR1 and CDR2: MNHEY, SMNVEV (reference sequence). Trimming took 2 bases from V and 7 from J, leaving 9 bases between them. CDR3 length: 13 residues.

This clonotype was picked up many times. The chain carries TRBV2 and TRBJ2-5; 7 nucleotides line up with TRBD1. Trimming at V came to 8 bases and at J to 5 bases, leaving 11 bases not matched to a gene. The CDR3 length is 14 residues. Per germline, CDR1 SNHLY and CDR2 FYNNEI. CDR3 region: CASQETGYKETQYF. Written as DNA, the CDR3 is TGTGCCAGCCAAGAGACAGGGTATAAGGAGACCCAGTACTTC.

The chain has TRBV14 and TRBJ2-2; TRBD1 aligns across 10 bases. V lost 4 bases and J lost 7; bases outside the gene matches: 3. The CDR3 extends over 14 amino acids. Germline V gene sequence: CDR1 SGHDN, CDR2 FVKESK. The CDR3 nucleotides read TGTGCCAGCAGCCTGACAGGGGGCTTCGGGGAGCTGTTTTTT. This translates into CASSLTGGFGELFF.

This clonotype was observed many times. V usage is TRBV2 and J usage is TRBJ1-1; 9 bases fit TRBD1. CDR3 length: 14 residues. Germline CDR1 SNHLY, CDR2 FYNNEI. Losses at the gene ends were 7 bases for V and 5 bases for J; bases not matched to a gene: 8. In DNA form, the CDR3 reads TGTGCCAGCACCTGGGACAGGGTAAGGACTGAAGCTTTCTTT. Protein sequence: CASTWDRVRTEAFF.

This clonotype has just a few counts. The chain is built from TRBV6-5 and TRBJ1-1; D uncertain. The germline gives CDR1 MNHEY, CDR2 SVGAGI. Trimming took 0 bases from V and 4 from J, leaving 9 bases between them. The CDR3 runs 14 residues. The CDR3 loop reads CASSYSLSGTEAFF. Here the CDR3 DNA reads TGTGCCAGCAGTTACTCCCTTTCTGGCACTGAAGCTTTCTTT.

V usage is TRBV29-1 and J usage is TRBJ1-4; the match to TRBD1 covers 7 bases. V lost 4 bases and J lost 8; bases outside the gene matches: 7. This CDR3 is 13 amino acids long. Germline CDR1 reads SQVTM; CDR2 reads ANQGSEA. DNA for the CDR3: TGCAGCGTTGGAGGGGGCGCGGGGGAAAAACTGTTTTTT. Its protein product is CSVGGGAGEKLFF.

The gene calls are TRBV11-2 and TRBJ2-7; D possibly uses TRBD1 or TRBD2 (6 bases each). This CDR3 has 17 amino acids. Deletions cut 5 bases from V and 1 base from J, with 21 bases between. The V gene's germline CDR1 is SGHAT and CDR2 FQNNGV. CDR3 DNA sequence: TGTGCCAGCAGCCCATCCCCAGCCGGGGGCCCGTCCTACGAGCAGTACTTC. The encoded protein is CASSPSPAGGPSYEQYF. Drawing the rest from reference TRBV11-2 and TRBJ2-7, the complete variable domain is EAGVAQSPRYKIIEKRQSVAFWCNPISGHATLYWYQQILGQGPKLLIQFQNNGVVDDSQLPKDRFSAERLKGVDSTLKIQPAKLEDSAVYLCASSPSPAGGPSYEQYFGPGTRLTVT.

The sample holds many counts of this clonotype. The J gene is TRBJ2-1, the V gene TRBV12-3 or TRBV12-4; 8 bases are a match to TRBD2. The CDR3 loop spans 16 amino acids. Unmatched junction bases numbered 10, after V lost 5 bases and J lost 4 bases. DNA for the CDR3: TGTGCCAGCAGTCGCTCCGGGACTAGGGGTTACAATGAGCAGTTCTTC. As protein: CASSRSGTRGYNEQFF.

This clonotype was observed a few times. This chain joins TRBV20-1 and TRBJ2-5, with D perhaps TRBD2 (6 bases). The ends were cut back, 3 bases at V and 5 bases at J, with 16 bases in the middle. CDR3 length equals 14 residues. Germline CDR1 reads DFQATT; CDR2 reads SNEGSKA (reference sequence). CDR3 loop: CSASPLALMETQYF. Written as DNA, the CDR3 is TGCAGTGCTAGTCCACTAGCTCTCATGGAGACCCAGTACTTC.

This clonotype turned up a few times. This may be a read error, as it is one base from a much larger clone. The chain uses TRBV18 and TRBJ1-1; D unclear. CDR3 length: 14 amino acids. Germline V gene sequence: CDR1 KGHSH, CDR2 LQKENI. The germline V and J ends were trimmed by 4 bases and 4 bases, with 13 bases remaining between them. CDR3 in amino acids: CASSLPALGTEAFF. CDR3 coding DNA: TGTGCCAGCTCACTACCGGCCCTTGGCACTGAAGCTTTCTTT.

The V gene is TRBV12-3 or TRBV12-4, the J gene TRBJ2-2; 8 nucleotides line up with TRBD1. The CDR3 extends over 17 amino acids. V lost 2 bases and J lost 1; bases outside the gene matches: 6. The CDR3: CASSLSPGTGNTGELFF. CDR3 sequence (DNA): TGTGCCAGCAGTTTATCCCCCGGGACAGGGAACACCGGGGAGCTGTTTTTT.

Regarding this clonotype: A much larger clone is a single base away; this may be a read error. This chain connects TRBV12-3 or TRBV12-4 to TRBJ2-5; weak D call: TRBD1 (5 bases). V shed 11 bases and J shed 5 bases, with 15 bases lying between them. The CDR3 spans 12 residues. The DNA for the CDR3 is TGTGCCGGTGGGTTGGGGCCCGAGACCCAGTACTTC. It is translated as CAGGLGPETQYF.

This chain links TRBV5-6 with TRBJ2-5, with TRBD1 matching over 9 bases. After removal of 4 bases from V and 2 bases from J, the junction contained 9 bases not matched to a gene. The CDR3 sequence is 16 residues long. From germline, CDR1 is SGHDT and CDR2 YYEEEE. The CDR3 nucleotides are TGTGCCAGCAGCACGGACAGGGGATGGGGGCAAGAGACCCAGTACTTC. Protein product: CASSTDRGWGQETQYF.

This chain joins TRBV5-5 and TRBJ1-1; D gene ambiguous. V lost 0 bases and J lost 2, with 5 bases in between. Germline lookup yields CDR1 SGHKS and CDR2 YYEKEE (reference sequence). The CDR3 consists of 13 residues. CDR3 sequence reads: CASSLEINTEAFF. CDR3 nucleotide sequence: TGTGCCAGCAGCTTGGAAATTAACACTGAAGCTTTCTTT.

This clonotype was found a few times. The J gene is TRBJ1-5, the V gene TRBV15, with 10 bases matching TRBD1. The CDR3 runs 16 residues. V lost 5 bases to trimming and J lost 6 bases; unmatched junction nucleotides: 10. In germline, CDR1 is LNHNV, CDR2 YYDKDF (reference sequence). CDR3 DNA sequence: TGTGCCACCAGCCCCCGGGACAGGGGTTTTATTCAGCCCCAGCATTTT. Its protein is CATSPRDRGFIQPQHF.

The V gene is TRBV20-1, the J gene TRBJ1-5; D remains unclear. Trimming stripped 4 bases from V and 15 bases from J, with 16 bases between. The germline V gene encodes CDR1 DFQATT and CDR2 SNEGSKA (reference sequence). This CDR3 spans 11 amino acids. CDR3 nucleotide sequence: TGCAGTGCTATACCGGGCGCTTGGAGGCATTTT. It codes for CSAIPGAWRHF.

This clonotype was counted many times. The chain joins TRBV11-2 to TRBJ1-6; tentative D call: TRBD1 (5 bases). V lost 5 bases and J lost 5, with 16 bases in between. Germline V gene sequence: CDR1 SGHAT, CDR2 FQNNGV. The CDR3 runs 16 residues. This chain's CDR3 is CASSPGTLLNNSPLHF. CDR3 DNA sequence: TGTGCCAGCAGCCCCGGGACCCTTCTTAATAATTCACCCCTCCACTTT.

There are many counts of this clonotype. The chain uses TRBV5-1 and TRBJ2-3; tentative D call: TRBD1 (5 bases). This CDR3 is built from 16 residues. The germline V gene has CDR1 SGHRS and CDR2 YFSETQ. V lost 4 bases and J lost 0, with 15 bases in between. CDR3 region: CASSRGTGQSTDTQYF. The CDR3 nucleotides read TGCGCCAGCAGCCGTGGCACCGGACAAAGCACAGATACGCAGTATTTT.

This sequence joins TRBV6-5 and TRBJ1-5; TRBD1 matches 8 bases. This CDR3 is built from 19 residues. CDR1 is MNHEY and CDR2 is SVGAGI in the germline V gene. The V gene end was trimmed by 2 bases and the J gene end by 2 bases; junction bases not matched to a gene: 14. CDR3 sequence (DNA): TGTGCCAGCAGTTACCCTGCGGACAGGGTCAAAGTTGGCAATCAGCCCCAGCATTTT. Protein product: CASSYPADRVKVGNQPQHF.

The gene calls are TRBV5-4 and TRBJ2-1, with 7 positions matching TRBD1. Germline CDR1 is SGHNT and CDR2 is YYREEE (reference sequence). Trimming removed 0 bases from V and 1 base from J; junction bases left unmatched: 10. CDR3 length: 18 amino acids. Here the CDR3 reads CASSLVGGRGMSYNEQFF. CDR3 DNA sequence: TGTGCCAGCAGCTTGGTCGGCGGCAGGGGGATGTCCTACAATGAGCAGTTCTTC.

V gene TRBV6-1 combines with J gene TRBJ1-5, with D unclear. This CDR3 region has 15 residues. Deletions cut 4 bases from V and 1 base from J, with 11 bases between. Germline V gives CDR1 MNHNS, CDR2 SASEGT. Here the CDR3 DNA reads TGTGCCAGCAGTGTCCTTATGGACAGCAATCAGCCCCAGCATTTT. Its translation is CASSVLMDSNQPQHF.

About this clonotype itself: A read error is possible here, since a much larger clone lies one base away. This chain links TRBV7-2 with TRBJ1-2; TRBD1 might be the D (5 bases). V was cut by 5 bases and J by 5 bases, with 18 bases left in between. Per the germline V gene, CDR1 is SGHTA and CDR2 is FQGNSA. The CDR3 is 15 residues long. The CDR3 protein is CASSVGRGSSYGYTF. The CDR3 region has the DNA TGTGCCAGCAGCGTAGGACGGGGGTCATCGTATGGCTACACCTTC.